These T cell receptor beta chains were read from a single sample in a study of PD-L1 blockade in urothelial cancer. Using immunoSEQ multiplex PCR, the repertoire was profiled, and TCRdb retains in-frame clones only, with some absent. The top ten clones hold about 8.9% of a sample with 35,000 or so clones, approximately 40% of them seen once. Sample: tumor tissue, taken before atezolizumab (anti-PD-L1) treatment. The receptors derive from a man in his fifties or sixties with urothelial cancer. The CDR3 runs from the conserved cysteine through the conserved F or W. A D gene is named only where the DNA matches it firmly. A clone size is listed for some rows: how often the clone was seen (once, few, many), or a class if it is expanded.

TRBJ2-2,few,TRBV6-8,TRBD2,CASSRSGGGGTGELFF,TGTGCCAGCAGTCGTTCGGGGGGAGGTGGCACCGGGGAGCTGTTTTTT
TRBJ2-6,many,TRBV11-3,-,CASSLDNSGHSGANVLTF,TGTGCCAGCAGCTTAGACAATTCGGGACACTCTGGGGCCAACGTCCTGACTTTC
TRBJ1-6,-,TRBV6-8,TRBD1,CASRQGAGNSPLHF,TGTGCCAGCAGACAGGGGGCCGGGAATTCACCCCTCCACTTT
TRBJ2-2,-,TRBV2,TRBD1,CASSERGRNTGELFF,TGTGCCAGCAGTGAGAGGGGGCGAAACACCGGGGAGCTGTTTTTT
TRBJ2-6,-,TRBV28,-,CASSLGRGRASGANVLTF,TGTGCCAGCAGTTTGGGCAGGGGGAGGGCCTCTGGGGCCAACGTCCTGACTTTC
TRBJ2-2,many,TRBV11-3,-,CASSQTPTNTGELFF,TGTGCCAGCAGCCAGACACCTACGAACACCGGGGAGCTGTTTTTT
TRBJ1-1,-,TRBV11-3,-,CASSSGRAGTEAFF,TGTGCCAGCAGCTCCGGAAGGGCGGGGACTGAAGCTTTCTTT
TRBJ2-1,few,TRBV4-1,TRBD2,CASSQEGSGGAREQFF,TGCGCCAGCAGCCAAGAAGGAAGCGGGGGGGCCCGGGAGCAGTTCTTC
TRBJ2-7,-,TRBV7-6,TRBD2,CASSQVGGGANEQYF,TGTGCCAGCAGCCAGGTCGGCGGGGGGGCTAACGAGCAGTACTTC
TRBJ1-3,-,TRBV30,-,CAWSPGLLSGNTIYF,TGTGCCTGGAGTCCGGGTCTTCTCTCTGGAAACACCATATATTTT
TRBJ2-1,-,TRBV19,-,CASSMRGGSYNEQFF,TGTGCCAGTAGTATGCGGGGAGGCTCCTACAATGAGCAGTTCTTC
TRBJ2-1,-,TRBV6-7,TRBD1,CASRGYIGTGSYNEQFF,TGTGCCAGCAGGGGTTATATCGGGACAGGGTCCTACAATGAGCAGTTCTTC
TRBJ2-2,-,TRBV5-1,TRBD2,CASSPAGVTSGELFF,TGCGCCAGCAGCCCGGCGGGGGTAACCTCCGGGGAGCTGTTTTTT
TRBJ1-4,-,TRBV28,-,CASSFLGAANEKLFF,TGTGCCAGCAGTTTCTTGGGGGCGGCTAATGAAAAACTGTTTTTT
TRBJ2-1,few,TRBV29-1,-,CSVEQGFNEQFF,TGCAGCGTTGAACAGGGTTTCAATGAGCAGTTCTTC
TRBJ1-2,many,TRBV9,-,CASSGGRNYGYTF,TGTGCCAGCAGCGGAGGACGTAACTATGGCTACACCTTC
TRBJ2-7,-,TRBV10-1,TRBD1,CASSRDRVSEQYF,TGCGCCAGCAGTCGGGACAGGGTGAGCGAGCAGTACTTC
TRBJ1-4,-,TRBV14,-,CASSPLDRIGEKLFF,TGTGCCAGCAGCCCACTCGACAGAATAGGGGAAAAACTGTTTTTT
TRBJ1-5,many,TRBV9,TRBD1,CASSSGQGRGPQHF,TGTGCCAGCAGTTCGGGACAGGGGCGGGGGCCCCAGCATTTT
TRBJ1-3,-,TRBV15,-,CATSRAGVVSGNTIYF,TGTGCCACCAGCAGGGCCGGAGTAGTCTCTGGAAACACCATATATTTT
TRBJ2-7,many,TRBV6-8,TRBD1,CASSLQGQGSYEQYF,TGTGCCAGCAGTCTCCAGGGACAGGGTTCCTACGAGCAGTACTTC
TRBJ1-3,-,TRBV6-7,-,CASSYLAEGSGNTIYF,TGTGCCAGCAGTTACTTAGCAGAGGGCTCTGGAAACACCATATATTTT
TRBJ2-3,-,TRBV18,TRBD2,CASSPPGLASTDTQYF,TGTGCCAGCTCACCACCGGGACTAGCAAGTACAGATACGCAGTATTTT
TRBJ2-1,-,TRBV7-7,TRBD2,CASSDQAGGTINEQFF,TGTGCCAGCAGCGATCAAGCGGGAGGGACAATCAATGAGCAGTTCTTC
TRBJ2-1,few,TRBV11-3,-,CASSLEVASEYNEQFF,TGTGCCAGCAGCTTAGAGGTCGCTAGCGAATACAATGAGCAGTTCTTC
TRBJ2-5,-,TRBV29-1,-,CSVGTDQETQYF,TGCAGCGTTGGGACGGACCAAGAGACCCAGTACTTC
TRBJ2-3,few,TRBV7-8,-,CASSFGRRDTQYF,TGTGCCAGCAGCTTCGGGAGAAGAGATACGCAGTATTTT
TRBJ2-1,-,TRBV28,TRBD2,CASSFLPAGVNEQFF,TGTGCCAGCAGTTTTCTCCCAGCGGGAGTCAATGAGCAGTTCTTC
TRBJ2-5,once,TRBV19,-,CASSTVVGETQYF,TGTGCCAGTAGTACCGTAGTCGGAGAGACCCAGTACTTC
TRBJ1-5,-,TRBV28,-,CASSFLLNQPQHF,TGTGCCAGCAGTTTTTTGTTGAACCAGCCCCAGCATTTT
TRBJ1-3,-,TRBV9,-,CASSPSHSGNTIYF,TGTGCCAGCAGCCCATCACATTCTGGAAACACCATATATTTT
TRBJ2-1,-,TRBV30,-,CAWIRSVLGSGEQFF,TGTGCCTGGATTAGATCGGTGCTGGGGAGTGGTGAGCAGTTCTTC
TRBJ2-7,-,TRBV14,-,CASSPQVATYHEQYF,TGTGCCAGCAGCCCGCAGGTAGCGACGTACCACGAGCAGTACTTC
TRBJ2-1,-,TRBV29-1,TRBD2,CSVASGTHNEQFF,TGCAGCGTTGCTAGCGGGACTCACAATGAGCAGTTCTTC
TRBJ2-5,few,TRBV30,TRBD2,CAWGLAGGETQYF,TGTGCCTGGGGACTAGCGGGGGGTGAGACCCAGTACTTC
TRBJ1-4,many,TRBV6-8,TRBD1,CASRKTGDNEKLFF,TGTGCCAGCAGAAAGACAGGGGATAATGAAAAACTGTTTTTT
TRBJ1-2,few,TRBV6-8,-,CATERRGLDGYTF,TGTGCCACCGAACGCAGGGGTCTCGATGGCTACACCTTC
TRBJ2-4,-,TRBV10-2,TRBD1,CASRLGQGAANIQYF,TGCGCCAGCAGATTAGGACAGGGGGCGGCCAACATTCAGTACTTC
TRBJ1-2,-,TRBV14,-,CASSQDLAGRYGYTF,TGTGCCAGCAGCCAAGATTTGGCAGGGCGCTATGGCTACACCTTC
TRBJ2-1,-,TRBV1,-,CASSQDTGDSYNEQFF,TGCGCCAGCAGCCAAGATACGGGGGACTCATACAATGAGCAGTTCTTC
TRBJ2-5,few,TRBV11-3,-,CASSPDASDQETQYF,TGTGCCAGCAGCCCGGACGCTAGCGACCAAGAGACCCAGTACTTC
TRBJ2-7,-,TRBV19,-,CASRNRVGEQYF,TGTGCCAGTAGAAACCGCGTTGGAGAGCAGTACTTC